This TCR beta chain originates from a study of shared clonotypes between healthy human individuals. Study in general: Two women and three men aged 18 to 49 served as donors.

Overall study results and limits: A limitation of the genetic and exposure-history diversity represented arose from few donors. Naive subsets tended to show greater estimated richness than memory subsets. Compared with clonotypes that all four donors shared, non-shared clonotypes had lower generation probabilities.

Clones were sequenced by immunoSEQ multiplex PCR, and TCRdb holds only the in-frame ones, with some missing. Of about 2.4 million clones in the sample, roughly 93% are singletons; the top ten hold roughly 0.39%. This CDR3 has 12 amino acids. The germline CDR1 and CDR2 sequences are GTSNPN and SVGIG (reference sequence). Worth noting for this clone: The antigen remains undetermined.

The V gene is TRBV30, the J gene TRBJ2-1, with D unclear. This receptor was obtained from a man aged 18 to 30 in good health. Some clones in this sample may be carry-over from other donors' samples. The sequenced sample was naive CD4+ T cells from PBMCs. As to subset: CD45RA+ positively selected. Here the CDR3 DNA reads TGTGCAGGCGCGTCCCCCGCTTTGAAGCAGTTCTTC. Amino acids: CAGASPALKQFF.